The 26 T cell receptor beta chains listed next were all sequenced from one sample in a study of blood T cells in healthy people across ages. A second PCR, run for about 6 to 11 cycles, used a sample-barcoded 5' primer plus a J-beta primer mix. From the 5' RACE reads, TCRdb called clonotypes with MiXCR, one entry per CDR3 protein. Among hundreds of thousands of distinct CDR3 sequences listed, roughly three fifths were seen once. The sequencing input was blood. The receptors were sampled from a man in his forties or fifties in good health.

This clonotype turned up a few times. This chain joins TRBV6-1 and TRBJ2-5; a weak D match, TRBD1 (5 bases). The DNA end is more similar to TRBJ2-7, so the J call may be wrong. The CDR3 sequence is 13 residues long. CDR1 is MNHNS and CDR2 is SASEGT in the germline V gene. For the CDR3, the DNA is TGTGCCAGCAGTGAAAGGACAATCTACGAGCAGTACTTC. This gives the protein CASSERTIYEQYF.

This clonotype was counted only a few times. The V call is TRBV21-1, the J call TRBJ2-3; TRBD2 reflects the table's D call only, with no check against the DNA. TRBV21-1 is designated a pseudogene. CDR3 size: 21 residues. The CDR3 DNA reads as TGTGCCAGCAGCCCGCTTCGCCCAAAAACGAGGGCTGGGGAGCGGACAGATACGCAGTATTTT. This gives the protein CASSPLRPKTRAGERTDTQYF.

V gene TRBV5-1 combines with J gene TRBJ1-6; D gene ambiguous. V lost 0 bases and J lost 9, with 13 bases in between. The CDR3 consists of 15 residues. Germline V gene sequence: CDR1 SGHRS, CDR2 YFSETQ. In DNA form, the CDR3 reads TGCGCCAGCAGCTTGGATGGGGTAGGCGGTTCACCCCTCCACTTT. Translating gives CASSLDGVGGSPLHF.

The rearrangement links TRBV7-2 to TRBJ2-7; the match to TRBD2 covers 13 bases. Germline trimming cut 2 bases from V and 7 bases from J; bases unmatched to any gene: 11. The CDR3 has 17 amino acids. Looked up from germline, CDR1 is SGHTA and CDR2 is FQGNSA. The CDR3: CASSLTSGGANYNEQYF. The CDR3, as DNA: TGTGCCAGCAGCTTAACTAGCGGGGGGGCTAACTACAATGAGCAGTACTTC.

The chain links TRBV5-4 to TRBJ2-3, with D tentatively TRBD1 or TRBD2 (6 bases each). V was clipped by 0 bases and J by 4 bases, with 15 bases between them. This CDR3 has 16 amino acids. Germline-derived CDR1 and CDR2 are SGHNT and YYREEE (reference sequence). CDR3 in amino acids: CASSLGFGGRADTQYF. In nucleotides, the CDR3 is TGTGCCAGCAGCTTGGGATTCGGGGGCCGTGCAGATACGCAGTATTTT.

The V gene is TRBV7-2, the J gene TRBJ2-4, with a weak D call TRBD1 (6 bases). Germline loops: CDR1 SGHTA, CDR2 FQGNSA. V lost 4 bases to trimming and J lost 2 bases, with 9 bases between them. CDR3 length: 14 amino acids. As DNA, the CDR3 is TGTGCCAGCAGCTCAACAGGGTCCAAAAACATTCAGTACTTC. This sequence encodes CASSSTGSKNIQYF.

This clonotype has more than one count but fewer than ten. CDR3 loop: CASTAPSYEQYF. The CDR3 DNA is TGTGCCAGCACAGCGCCTTCCTACGAGCAGTACTTC. This chain joins TRBV6-2 or TRBV6-3 and TRBJ2-7; D remains unclear. CDR1 MNHEY and CDR2 SVGEGT come from the germline V gene. The CDR3 totals 12 residues. V lost 7 bases and J 1 base, leaving 8 bases between the germline ends.

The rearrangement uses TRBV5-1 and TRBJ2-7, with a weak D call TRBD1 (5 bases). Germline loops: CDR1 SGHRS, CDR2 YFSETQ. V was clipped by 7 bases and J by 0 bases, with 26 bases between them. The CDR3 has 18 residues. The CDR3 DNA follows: TGCGCCAGCGCCTCCTCATTGTCAAGGGGCCAGAGCTCCTACGAGCAGTACTTC. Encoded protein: CASASSLSRGQSSYEQYF. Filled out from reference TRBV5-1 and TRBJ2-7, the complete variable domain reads KAGVTQTPRYLIKTRGQQVTLSCSPISGHRSVSWYQQTPGQGLQFLFEYFSETQRNKGNFPGRFSGRQFSNSRSEMNVSTLELGDSALYLCASASSLSRGQSSYEQYFGPGTRLTVT.

The chain's CDR3 is CASRTPITQYF. CDR3 bases: TGTGCCAGTAGGACTCCCATTACGCAGTATTTT. V is TRBV7-2 and J is TRBJ2-3; possible D gene TRBD2, 5 bases. Germline V lookup: CDR1 SGHTA, CDR2 FQGNSA. The CDR3 is 11 amino acids. V lost 9 bases and J lost 8, with 12 bases in between. The variable domain in full, completed from reference TRBV7-2 and TRBJ2-3, reads GAGVSQSPSNKVTEKGKDVELRCDPISGHTALYWYRQSLGQGLEFLIYFQGNSAPDKSGLPSDRFSAERTGGSVSTLTIQRTQQEDSAVYLCASRTPITQYFGPGTRLTVL.

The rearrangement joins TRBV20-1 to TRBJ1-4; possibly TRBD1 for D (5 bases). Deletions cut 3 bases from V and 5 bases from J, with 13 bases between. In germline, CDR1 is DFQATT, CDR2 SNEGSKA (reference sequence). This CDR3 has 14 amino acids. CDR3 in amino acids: CSASMPGRNEKLFF. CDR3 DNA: TGCAGTGCTAGCATGCCGGGACGGAATGAAAAACTGTTTTTT.

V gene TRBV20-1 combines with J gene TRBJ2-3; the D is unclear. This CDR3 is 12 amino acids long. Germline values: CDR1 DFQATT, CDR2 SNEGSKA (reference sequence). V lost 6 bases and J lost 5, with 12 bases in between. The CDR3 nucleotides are TGCAGTGCCAGTGATCTCAAAGATACGCAGTATTTT. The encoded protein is CSASDLKDTQYF.

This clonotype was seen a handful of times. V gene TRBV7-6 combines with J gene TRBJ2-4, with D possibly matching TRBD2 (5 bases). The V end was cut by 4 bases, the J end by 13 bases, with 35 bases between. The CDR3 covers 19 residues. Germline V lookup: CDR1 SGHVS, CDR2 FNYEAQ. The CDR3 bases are TGTGCCAGCAGCTCTGCCCCAGCGAATAGAGTAGGGAAGGCTTGGGAGCAGTACTTC. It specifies CASSSAPANRVGKAWEQYF. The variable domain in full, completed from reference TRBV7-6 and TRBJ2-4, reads GAGVSQSPRYKVTKRGQDVALRCDPISGHVSLYWYRQALGQGPEFLTYFNYEAQQDKSGLPNDRFSAERPEGSISTLTIQRTEQRDSAMYRCASSSAPANRVGKAWEQYFGAGTRLSVL.

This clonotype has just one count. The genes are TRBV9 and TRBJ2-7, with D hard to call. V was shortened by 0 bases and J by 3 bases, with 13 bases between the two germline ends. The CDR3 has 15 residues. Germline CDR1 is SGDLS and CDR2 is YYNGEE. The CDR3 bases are TGTGCCAGCAGCGTAGCTTTCGACGGCTACTACGAGCAGTACTTC. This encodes CASSVAFDGYYEQYF.

The DNA for the CDR3 is TGCAGCGTTCAGCCCCCCGGACAGGGAGGAGATGGCTACACCTTC. Translation gives CSVQPPGQGGDGYTF. The chain has TRBV29-1 and TRBJ1-2; TRBD1 matches 8 bases. The CDR3 runs 15 residues. Germline V gene data show CDR1 as SQVTM and CDR2 as ANQGSEA. Trimming at V came to 5 bases and at J to 6 bases, leaving 14 bases not matched to a gene. The whole variable domain, filled in from reference TRBV29-1 and TRBJ1-2, reads SAVISQKPSRDICQRGTSLTIQCQVDSQVTMMFWYRQQPGQSLTLIATANQGSEATYESGFVIDKFPISRPNLTFSTLTVSNMSPEDSSIYLCSVQPPGQGGDGYTFGSGTRLTVV.

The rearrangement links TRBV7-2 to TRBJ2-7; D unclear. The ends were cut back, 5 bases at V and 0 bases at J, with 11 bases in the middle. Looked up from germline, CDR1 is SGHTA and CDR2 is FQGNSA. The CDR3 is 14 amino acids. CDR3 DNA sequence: TGTGCCAGCAGCAGACTTGTACACTCCTACGAGCAGTACTTC. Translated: CASSRLVHSYEQYF.

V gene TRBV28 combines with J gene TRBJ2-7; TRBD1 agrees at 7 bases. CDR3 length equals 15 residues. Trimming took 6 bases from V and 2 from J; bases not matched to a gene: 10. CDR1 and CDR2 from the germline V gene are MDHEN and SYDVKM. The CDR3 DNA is TGTGCCAGCAGGCGTCCGGGACAGAGAACCTACGAGCAGTACTTC. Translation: CASRRPGQRTYEQYF.

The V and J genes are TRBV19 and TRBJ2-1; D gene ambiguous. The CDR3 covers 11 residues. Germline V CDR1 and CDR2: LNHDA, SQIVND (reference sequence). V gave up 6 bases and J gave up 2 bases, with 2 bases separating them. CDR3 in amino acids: CASRTYNEQFF. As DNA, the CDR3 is TGTGCCAGTAGAACCTACAATGAGCAGTTCTTC. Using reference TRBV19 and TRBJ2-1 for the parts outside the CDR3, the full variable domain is DGGITQSPKYLFRKEGQNVTLSCEQNLNHDAMYWYRQDPGQGLRLIYYSQIVNDFQKGDIAEGYSVSREKKESFPLTVTSAQKNPTAFYLCASRTYNEQFFGPGTRLTVL.

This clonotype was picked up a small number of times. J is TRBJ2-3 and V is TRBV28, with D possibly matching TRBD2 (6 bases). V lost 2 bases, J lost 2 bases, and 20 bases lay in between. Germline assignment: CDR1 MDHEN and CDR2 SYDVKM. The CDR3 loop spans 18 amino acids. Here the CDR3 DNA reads TGTGCCAGCAGTTTAGTTTCCTCGCGGGACCCCTACACAGATACGCAGTATTTT. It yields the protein CASSLVSSRDPYTDTQYF.

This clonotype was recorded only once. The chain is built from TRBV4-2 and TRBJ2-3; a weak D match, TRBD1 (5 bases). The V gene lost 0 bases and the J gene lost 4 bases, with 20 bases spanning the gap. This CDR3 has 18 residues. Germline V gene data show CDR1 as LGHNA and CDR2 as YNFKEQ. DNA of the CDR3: TGTGCCAGCAGCCAAGAAGCTTGGTTAGGGGCCGGGTCAGATACGCAGTATTTT. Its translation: CASSQEAWLGAGSDTQYF.

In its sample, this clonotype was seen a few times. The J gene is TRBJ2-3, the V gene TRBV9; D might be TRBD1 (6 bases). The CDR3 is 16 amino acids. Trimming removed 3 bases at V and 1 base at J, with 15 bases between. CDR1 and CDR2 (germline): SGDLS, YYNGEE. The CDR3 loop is CASSGGAAGGTDTQYF. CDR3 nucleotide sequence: TGTGCCAGCAGCGGGGGCGCGGCAGGGGGCACAGATACGCAGTATTTT.

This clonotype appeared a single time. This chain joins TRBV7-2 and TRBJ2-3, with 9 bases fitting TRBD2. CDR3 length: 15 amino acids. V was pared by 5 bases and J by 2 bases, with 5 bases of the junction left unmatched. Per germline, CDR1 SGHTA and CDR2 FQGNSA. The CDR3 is CASSVSGGFTDTQYF. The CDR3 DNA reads TGTGCCAGCAGCGTCAGCGGGGGGTTCACAGATACGCAGTATTTT.

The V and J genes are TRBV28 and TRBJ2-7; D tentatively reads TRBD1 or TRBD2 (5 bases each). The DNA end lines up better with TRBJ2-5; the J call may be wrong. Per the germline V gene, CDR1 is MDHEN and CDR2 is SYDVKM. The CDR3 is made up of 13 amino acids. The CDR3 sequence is CASSFSGDETQYF. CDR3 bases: TGTGCCAGCAGTTTTAGTGGGGACGAGACCCAGTACTTC.

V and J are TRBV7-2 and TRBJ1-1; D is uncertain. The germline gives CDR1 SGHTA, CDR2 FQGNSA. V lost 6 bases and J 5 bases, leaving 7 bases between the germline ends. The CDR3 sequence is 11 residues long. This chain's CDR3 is CASREETEAFF. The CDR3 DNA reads TGTGCCAGCAGGGAAGAGACTGAAGCTTTCTTT.

CDR3 amino acids: CASSQDLKGGRYGYTF. CDR3 coding DNA: TGTGCCAGCAGCCAAGATCTTAAGGGGGGGCGCTATGGCTACACCTTC. The chain carries TRBV4-2 and TRBJ1-2, with D perhaps matching TRBD1 (6 bases). Trimming took 0 bases from V and 4 from J, leaving 15 bases between them. Germline V gene lookup returns CDR1 LGHNA and CDR2 YNFKEQ. There are 16 residues in the CDR3.

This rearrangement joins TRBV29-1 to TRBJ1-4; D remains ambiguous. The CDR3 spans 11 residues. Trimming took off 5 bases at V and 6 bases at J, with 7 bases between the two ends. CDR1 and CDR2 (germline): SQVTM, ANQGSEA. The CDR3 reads CSVSDYEKLFF. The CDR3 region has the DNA TGCAGCGTTTCCGACTATGAAAAACTGTTTTTT.

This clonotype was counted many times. CDR3 sequence reads: CSAPLGDSTDTQYF. CDR3 coding DNA: TGCAGTGCTCCTCTCGGCGATAGCACAGATACGCAGTATTTT. The chain couples TRBV20-1 to TRBJ2-3; D uncertain. The V end was cut by 5 bases, the J end by 0 bases, with 12 bases between. Germline V gene sequence: CDR1 DFQATT, CDR2 SNEGSKA (reference sequence). This CDR3 contains 14 residues.